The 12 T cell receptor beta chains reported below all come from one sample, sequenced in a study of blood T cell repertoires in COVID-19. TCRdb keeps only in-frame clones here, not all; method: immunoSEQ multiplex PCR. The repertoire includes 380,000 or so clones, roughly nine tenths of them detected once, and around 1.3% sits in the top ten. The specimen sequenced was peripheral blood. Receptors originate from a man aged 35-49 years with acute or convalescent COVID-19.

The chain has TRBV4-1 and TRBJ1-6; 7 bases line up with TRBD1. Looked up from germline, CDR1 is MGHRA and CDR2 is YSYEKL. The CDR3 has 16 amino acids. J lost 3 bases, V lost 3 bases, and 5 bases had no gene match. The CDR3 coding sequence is TGCGCCAGCAGCCAGGGACAGAACCTCTATAATTCACCCCTCCACTTT. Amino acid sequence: CASSQGQNLYNSPLHF.

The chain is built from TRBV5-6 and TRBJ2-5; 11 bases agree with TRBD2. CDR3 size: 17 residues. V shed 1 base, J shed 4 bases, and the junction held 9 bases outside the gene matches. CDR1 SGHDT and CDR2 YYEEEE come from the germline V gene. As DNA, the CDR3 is TGTGCCAGCAGCTTGTTAGCGGGGGGGCAGACGGTAGAGACCCAGTACTTC. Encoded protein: CASSLLAGGQTVETQYF.

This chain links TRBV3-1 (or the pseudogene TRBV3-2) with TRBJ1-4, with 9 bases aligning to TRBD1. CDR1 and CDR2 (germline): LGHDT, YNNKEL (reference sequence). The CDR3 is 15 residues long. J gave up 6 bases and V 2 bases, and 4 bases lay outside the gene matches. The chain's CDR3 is CASSQRTGEYEKLFF. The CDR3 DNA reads TGTGCCAGCAGCCAAAGGACAGGGGAGTATGAAAAACTGTTTTTT.

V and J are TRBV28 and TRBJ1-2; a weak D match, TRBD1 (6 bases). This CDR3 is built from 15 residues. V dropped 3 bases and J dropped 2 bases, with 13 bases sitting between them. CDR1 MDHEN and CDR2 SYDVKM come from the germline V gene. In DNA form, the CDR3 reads TGTGCCAGCAGTTTGTACAGGGTCCCAAACTATGGCTACACCTTC. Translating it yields CASSLYRVPNYGYTF.

The CDR3 DNA sequence: TGTGCCAGCAGCGTAGATGCCCGGGGGACAGCTTTCTTT. This encodes CASSVDARGTAFF. J is TRBJ1-1 and V is TRBV9; tentatively, D is TRBD1 (5 bases). CDR1 SGDLS and CDR2 YYNGEE come from the germline V gene. V lost 0 bases to trimming and J lost 10 bases, with 13 bases between them. This CDR3 is 13 amino acids long.

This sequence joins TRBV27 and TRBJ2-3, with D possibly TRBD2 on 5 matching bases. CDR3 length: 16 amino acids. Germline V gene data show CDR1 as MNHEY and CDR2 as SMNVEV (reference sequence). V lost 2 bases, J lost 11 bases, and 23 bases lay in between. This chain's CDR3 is CASSLAALQGGYGQYF. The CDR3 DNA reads TGTGCCAGCAGTTTAGCGGCCCTGCAAGGAGGTTACGGGCAGTATTTT.

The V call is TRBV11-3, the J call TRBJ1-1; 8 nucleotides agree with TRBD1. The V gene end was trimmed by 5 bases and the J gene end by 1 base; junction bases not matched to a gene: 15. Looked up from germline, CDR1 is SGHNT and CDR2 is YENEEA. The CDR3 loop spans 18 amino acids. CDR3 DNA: TGTGCCAGCAGCCCGGGCCTCGGACAGGGAAGTGGGAACACTGAAGCTTTCTTT. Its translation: CASSPGLGQGSGNTEAFF.

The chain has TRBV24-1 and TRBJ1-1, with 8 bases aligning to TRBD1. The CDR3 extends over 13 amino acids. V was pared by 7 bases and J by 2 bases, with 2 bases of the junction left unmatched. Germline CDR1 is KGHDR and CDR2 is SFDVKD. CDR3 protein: CATRDRANTEAFF. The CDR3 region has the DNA TGTGCCACCAGGGACAGGGCTAACACTGAAGCTTTCTTT.

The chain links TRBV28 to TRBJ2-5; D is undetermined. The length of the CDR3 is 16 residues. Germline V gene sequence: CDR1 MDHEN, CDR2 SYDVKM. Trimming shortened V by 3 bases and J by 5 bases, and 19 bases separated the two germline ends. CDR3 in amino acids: CASSFPSNPSWETQYF. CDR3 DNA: TGTGCCAGCAGTTTTCCCAGTAACCCATCGTGGGAGACCCAGTACTTC.

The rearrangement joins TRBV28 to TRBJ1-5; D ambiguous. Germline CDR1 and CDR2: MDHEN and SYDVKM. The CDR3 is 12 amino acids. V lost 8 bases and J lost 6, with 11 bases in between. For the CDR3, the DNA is TGTGCCAGCTCATACCTTAGTCAGCCCCAGCATTTT. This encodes CASSYLSQPQHF.

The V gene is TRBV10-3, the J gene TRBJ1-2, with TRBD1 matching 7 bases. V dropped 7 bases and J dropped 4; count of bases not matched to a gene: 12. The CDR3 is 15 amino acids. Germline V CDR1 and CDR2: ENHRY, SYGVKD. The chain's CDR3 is CAITPAPDRTYGYTF. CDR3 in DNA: TGTGCCATCACTCCGGCCCCGGACAGGACCTATGGCTACACCTTC.

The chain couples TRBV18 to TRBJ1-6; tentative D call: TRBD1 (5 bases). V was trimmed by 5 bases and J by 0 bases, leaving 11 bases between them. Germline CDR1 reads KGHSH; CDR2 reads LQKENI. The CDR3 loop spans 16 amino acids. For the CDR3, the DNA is TGTGCCAGCTCAGGAGGGGAAAGCTCCTATAATTCACCCCTCCACTTT. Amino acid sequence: CASSGGESSYNSPLHF.